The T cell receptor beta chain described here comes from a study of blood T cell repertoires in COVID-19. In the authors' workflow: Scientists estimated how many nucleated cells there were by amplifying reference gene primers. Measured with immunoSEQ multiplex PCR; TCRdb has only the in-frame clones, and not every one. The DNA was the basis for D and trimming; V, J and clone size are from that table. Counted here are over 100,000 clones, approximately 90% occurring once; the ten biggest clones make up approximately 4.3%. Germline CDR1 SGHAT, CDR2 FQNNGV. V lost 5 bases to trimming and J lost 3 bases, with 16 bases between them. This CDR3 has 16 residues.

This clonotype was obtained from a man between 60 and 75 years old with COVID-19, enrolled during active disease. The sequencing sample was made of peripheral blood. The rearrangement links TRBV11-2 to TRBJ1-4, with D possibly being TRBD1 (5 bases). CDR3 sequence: CASSPPGGVANEKLFF. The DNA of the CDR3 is TGTGCCAGCAGCCCACCCGGGGGGGTGGCTAATGAAAAACTGTTTTTT.